This T cell receptor beta chain is from a study of T-cell reconstitution after alpha-beta-depleted transplantation in children. Overall study findings and caveats: Newly generated T cells supplied most T-cell counts and diversity one year post-transplant. After transplant, high TCRbeta diversity at day 60 in some patients arose from surviving recipient T cells and thymic progenitors. About two months after transplant, alpha-beta T cells reportedly came from several hundred expanded graft clones.

The TCRbeta library incorporated unique molecular identifiers. TCRdb itself ran the PCR reads through MiXCR, one entry per CDR3 protein. The table includes 500,000 to 650,000 distinct CDR3 sequences, over 10% detected once. A word on this clonotype: The antigen is unknown.

The source material was PBMCs, mostly from graft donor cells, sampled 360 days after TCRalphabeta/CD19-depleted stem cell transplant. The TCR originated in a male patient between 5 and 17 years old who had a stem cell transplant for acute myeloid leukemia, so the T cells may come from the graft donor.

The CDR3 coding sequence is TGCGCCAGCAGCCACCGCGGAGCGGGAGGGTATGAGCAGTTCTTC. Its protein is CASSHRGAGGYEQFF. The gene calls are TRBV4-3 and TRBJ2-1, with TRBD2 matching 10 bases. V lost 3 bases and J lost 8; bases outside the gene matches: 7. This CDR3 region has 15 residues. CDR1 and CDR2 from the germline V gene are LGHNA and YSLEER.